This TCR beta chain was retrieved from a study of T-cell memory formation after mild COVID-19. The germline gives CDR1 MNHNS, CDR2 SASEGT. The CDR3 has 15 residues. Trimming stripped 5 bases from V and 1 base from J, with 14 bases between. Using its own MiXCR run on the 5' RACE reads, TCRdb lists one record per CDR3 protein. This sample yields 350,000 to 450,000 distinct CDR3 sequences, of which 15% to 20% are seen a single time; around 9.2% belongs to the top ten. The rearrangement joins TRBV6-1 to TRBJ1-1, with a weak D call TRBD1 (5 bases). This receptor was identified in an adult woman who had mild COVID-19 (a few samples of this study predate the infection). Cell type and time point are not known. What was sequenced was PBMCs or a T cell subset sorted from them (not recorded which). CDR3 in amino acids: CASSSAGTGNTEAFF. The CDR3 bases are TGTGCCAGCAGTTCAGCCGGGACGGGGAACACTGAAGCTTTCTTT.